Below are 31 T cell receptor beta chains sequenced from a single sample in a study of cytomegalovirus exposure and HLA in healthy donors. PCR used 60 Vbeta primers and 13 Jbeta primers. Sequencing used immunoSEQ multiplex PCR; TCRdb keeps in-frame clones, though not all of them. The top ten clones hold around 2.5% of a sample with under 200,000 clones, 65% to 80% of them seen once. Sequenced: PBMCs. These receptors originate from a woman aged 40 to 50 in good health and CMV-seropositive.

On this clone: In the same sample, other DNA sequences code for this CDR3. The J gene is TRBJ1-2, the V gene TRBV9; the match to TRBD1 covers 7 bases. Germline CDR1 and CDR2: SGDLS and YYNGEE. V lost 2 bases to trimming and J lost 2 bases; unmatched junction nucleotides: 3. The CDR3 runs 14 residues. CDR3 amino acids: CASSVGQENYGYTF. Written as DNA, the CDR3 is TGTGCCAGCAGCGTTGGACAGGAGAACTATGGCTACACCTTC. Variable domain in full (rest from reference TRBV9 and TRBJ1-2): DSGVTQTPKHLITATGQRVTLRCSPRSGDLSVYWYQQSLDQGLQFLIQYYNGEERAKGNILERFSAQQFPDLHSELNLSSLELGDSALYFCASSVGQENYGYTFGSGTRLTVV.

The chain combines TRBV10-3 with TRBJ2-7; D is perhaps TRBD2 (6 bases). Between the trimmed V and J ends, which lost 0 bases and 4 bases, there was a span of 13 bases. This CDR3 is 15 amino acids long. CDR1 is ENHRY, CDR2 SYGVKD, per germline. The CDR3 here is CAISESYGSGYEQYF. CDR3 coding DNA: TGTGCCATCAGTGAGTCGTACGGGAGTGGGTACGAGCAGTACTTC.

This CDR3 is CASYRVFDEQFF. CDR3 DNA: TGTGCCAGTTACAGGGTTTTCGATGAGCAGTTCTTC. The chain recombines TRBV2 with TRBJ2-1, with D tentatively TRBD1 (6 bases). This CDR3 has 12 residues. V was clipped by 9 bases and J by 8 bases, with 14 bases between them. Per the germline V gene, CDR1 is SNHLY and CDR2 is FYNNEI.

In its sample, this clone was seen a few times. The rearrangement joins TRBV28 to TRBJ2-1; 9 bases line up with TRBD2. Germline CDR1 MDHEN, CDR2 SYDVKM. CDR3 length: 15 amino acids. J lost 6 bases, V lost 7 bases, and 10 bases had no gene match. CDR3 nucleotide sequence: TGTGCCAGCATGTCCCTGGTAGCGGGGGTCAATGAGCAGTTCTTC. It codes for CASMSLVAGVNEQFF.

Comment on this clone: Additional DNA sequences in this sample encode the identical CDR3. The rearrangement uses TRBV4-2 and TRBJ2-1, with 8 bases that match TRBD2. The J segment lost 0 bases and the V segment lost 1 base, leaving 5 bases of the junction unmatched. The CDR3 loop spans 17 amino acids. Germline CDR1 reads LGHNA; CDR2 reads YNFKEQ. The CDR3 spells CASSQGRSGSSYNEQFF. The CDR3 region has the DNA TGTGCCAGCAGCCAAGGACGGAGCGGGAGCTCCTACAATGAGCAGTTCTTC.

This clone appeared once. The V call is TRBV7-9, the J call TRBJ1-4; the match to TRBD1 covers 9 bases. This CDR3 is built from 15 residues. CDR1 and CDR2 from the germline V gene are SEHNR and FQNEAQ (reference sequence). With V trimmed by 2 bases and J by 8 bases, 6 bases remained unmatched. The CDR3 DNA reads TGTGCCAGCAGCTTAATGGGACAGGGTGGCGAAAAACTGTTTTTT. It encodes CASSLMGQGGEKLFF.

This CDR3 is CASSVQGARSSGNNSPLHF. CDR3 DNA: TGTGCCAGCAGTGTTCAGGGGGCACGCTCTAGTGGGAATAATTCACCCCTCCACTTT. The rearrangement links TRBV6-1 to TRBJ1-6; 8 bases align to TRBD1. Germline CDR1 reads MNHNS; CDR2 reads SASEGT. The CDR3 sequence is 19 residues long. V lost 4 bases to trimming and J lost 5 bases; unmatched junction nucleotides: 16.

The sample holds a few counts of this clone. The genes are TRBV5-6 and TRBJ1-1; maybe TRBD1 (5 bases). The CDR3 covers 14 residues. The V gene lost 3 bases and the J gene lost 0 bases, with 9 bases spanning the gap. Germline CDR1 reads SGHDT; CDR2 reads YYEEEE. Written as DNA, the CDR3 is TGTGCCAGCAGCTCAGCAGGGATGAACACTGAAGCTTTCTTT. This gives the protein CASSSAGMNTEAFF.

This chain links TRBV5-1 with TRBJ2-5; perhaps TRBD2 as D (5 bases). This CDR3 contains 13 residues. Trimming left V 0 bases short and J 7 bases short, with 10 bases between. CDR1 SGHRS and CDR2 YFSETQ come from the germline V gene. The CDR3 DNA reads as TGCGCCAGCAGCTTGGACTTACGGGGGACCCAGTACTTC. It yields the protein CASSLDLRGTQYF.

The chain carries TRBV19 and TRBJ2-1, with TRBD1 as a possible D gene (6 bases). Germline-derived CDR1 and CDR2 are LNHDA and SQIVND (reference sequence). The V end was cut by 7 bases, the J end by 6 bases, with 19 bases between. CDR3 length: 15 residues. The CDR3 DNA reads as TGTGCCAGTAAGATCCCGGGGACACCCCCCAATGAGCAGTTCTTC. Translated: CASKIPGTPPNEQFF.

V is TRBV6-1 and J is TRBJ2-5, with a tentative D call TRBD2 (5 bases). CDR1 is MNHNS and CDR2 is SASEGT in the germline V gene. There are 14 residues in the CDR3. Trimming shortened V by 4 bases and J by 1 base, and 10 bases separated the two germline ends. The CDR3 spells CASSVGRAQETQYF. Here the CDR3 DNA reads TGTGCCAGCAGTGTCGGGCGGGCCCAAGAGACCCAGTACTTC.

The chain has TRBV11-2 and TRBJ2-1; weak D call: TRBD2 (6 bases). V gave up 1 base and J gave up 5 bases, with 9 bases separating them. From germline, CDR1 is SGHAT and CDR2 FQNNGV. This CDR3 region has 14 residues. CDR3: CASSLASAHNEQFF. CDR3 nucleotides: TGTGCCAGCAGCTTAGCTAGCGCCCACAATGAGCAGTTCTTC.

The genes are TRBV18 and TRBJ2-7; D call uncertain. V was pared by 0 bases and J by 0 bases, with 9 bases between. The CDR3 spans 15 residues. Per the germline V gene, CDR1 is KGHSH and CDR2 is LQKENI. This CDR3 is CASSPPSRPSYEQYF. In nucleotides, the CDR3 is TGTGCCAGCTCACCACCATCGCGTCCCTCCTACGAGCAGTACTTC.

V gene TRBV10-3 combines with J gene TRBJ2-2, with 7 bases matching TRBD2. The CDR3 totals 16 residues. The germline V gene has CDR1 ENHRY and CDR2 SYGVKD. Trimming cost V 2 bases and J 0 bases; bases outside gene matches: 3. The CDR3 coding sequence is TGTGCCATCAGTGAGACGGGAGGCTCGAACACCGGGGAGCTGTTTTTT. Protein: CAISETGGSNTGELFF.

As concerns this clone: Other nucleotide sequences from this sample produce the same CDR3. The CDR3 bases are TGTGCCAGCAGAGGAGGGCGGACAGGGAGCGGCTCTTTTTACGAGCAGTACTTC. Residues: CASRGGRTGSGSFYEQYF. This chain uses TRBV2 with TRBJ2-7; TRBD1 agrees at 8 bases. There are 18 residues in the CDR3. The V gene end was trimmed by 6 bases and the J gene end by 4 bases; junction bases not matched to a gene: 20. Looked up from germline, CDR1 is SNHLY and CDR2 is FYNNEI.

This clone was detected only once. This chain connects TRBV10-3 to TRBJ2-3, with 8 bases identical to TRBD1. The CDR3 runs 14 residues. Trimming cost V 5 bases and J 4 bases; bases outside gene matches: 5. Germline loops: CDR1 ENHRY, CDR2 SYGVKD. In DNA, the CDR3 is TGTGCCATCAGTAAAGGACAGGGAGCAGATACGCAGTATTTT. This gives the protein CAISKGQGADTQYF.

The CDR3, as DNA: TGTGCCAGCAGCTGGGACAGCAACTATGGCTACACCTTC. It encodes CASSWDSNYGYTF. The chain couples TRBV11-2 to TRBJ1-2, with 7 bases aligning to TRBD1. Germline CDR1 SGHAT, CDR2 FQNNGV. CDR3 length: 13 residues. The trim removed 4 bases at V and 2 bases at J, leaving 1 base unmatched.

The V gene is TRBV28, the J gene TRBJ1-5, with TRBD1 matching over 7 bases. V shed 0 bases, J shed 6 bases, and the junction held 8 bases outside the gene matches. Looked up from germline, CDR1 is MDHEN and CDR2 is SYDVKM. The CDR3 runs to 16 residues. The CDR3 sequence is CASSLWKGAGTQPQHF. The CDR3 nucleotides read TGTGCCAGCAGTTTATGGAAGGGGGCTGGGACTCAGCCCCAGCATTTT. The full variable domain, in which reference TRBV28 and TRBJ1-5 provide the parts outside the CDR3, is DVKVTQSSRYLVKRTGEKVFLECVQDMDHENMFWYRQDPGLGLRLIYFSYDVKMKEKGDIPEGYSVSREKKERFSLILESASTNQTSMYLCASSLWKGAGTQPQHFGDGTRLSIL.

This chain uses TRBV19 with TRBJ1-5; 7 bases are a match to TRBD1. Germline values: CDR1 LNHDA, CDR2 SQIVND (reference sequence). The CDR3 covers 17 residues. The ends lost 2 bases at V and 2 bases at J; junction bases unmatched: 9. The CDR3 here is CASSISISGTGNQPQHF. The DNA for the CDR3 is TGTGCCAGTAGTATATCTATATCCGGGACAGGCAATCAGCCCCAGCATTTT.

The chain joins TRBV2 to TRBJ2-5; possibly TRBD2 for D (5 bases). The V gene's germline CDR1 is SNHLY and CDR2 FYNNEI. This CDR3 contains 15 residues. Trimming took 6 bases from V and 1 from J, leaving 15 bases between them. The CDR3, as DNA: TGTGCCAGCAGCCCCTTAGGGAGCGGCCAAGAGACCCAGTACTTC. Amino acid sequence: CASSPLGSGQETQYF.

The CDR3 DNA reads TGTGCCAGCAGAGGGAGGGTAGGTTACGAGCAGTACTTC. This gives the protein CASRGRVGYEQYF. The rearrangement uses TRBV2 and TRBJ2-7; 7 bases agree with TRBD2. J gave up 4 bases and V 6 bases, and 6 bases lay outside the gene matches. From germline, CDR1 is SNHLY and CDR2 FYNNEI. CDR3 length: 13 residues. Full variable domain (rest looked up from reference TRBV2 and TRBJ2-7): EPEVTQTPSHQVTQMGQEVILRCVPISNHLYFYWYRQILGQKVEFLVSFYNNEISEKSEIFDDQFSVERPDGSNFTLKIRSTKLEDSAMYFCASRGRVGYEQYFGPGTRLTVT.

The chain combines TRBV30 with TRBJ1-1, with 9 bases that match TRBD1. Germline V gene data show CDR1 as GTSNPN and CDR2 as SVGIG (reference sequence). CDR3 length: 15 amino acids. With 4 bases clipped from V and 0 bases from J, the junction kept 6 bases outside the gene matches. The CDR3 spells CAWTPGTGLNTEAFF. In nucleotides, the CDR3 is TGTGCCTGGACTCCCGGGACAGGGCTGAACACTGAAGCTTTCTTT.

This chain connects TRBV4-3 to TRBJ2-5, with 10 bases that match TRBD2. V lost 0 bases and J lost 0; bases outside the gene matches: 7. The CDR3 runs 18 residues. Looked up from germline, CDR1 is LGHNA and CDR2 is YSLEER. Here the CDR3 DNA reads TGCGCCAGCAGCCAAGATTACCTAGCGGGGGCGTACCAAGAGACCCAGTACTTC. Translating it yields CASSQDYLAGAYQETQYF.

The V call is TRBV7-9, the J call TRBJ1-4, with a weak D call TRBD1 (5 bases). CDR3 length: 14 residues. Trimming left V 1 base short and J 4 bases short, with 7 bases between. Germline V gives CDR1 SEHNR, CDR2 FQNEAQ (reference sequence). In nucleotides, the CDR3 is TGTGCCAGCAGCTTAGACAGGCTTAATGAAAAACTGTTTTTT. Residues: CASSLDRLNEKLFF.

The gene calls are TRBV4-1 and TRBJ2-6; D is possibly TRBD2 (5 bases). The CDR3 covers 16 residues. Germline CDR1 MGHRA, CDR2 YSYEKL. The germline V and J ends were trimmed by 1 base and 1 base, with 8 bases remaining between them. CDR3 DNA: TGCGCCAGCAGCCAAGCGCGGGTGTCTGGGGCCAACGTCCTGACTTTC. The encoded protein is CASSQARVSGANVLTF.

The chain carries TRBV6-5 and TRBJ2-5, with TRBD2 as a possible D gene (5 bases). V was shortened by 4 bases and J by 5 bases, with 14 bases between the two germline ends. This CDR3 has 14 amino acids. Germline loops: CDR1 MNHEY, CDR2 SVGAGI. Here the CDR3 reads CASSLGLLVETQYF. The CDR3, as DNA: TGTGCCAGCAGTTTAGGACTGTTGGTCGAGACCCAGTACTTC.

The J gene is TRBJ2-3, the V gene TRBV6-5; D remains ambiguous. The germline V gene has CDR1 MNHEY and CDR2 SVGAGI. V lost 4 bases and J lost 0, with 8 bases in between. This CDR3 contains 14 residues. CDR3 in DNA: TGTGCCAGCAGTTCATGGCCTAGCACAGATACGCAGTATTTT. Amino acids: CASSSWPSTDTQYF.

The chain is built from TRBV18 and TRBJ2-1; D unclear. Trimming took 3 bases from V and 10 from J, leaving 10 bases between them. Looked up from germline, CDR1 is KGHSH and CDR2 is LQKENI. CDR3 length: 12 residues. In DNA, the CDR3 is TGTGCCAGCTCACCCACACAATGGGAGCAGTTCTTC. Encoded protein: CASSPTQWEQFF.

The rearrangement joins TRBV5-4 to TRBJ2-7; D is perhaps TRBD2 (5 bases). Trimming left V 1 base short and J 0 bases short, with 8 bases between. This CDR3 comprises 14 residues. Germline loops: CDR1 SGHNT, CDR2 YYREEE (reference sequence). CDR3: CASSLHGDSYEQYF. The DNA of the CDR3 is TGTGCCAGCAGCTTGCACGGGGACTCCTACGAGCAGTACTTC.

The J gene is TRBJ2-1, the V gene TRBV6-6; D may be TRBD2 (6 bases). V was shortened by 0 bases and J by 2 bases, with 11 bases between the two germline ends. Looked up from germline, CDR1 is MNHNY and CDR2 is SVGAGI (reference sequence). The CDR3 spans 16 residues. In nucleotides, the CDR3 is TGTGCCAGCAGTTACTCCAATAGCGGCCCCTACAATGAGCAGTTCTTC. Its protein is CASSYSNSGPYNEQFF.

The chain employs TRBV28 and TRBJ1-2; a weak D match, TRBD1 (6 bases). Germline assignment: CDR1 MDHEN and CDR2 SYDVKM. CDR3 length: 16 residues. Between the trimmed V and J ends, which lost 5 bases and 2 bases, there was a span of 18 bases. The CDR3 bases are TGTGCCAGCAGTCCTACTTTGACAGGAGCAAACTATGGCTACACCTTC. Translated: CASSPTLTGANYGYTF.